Described below is a single T cell receptor (beta chain) sequence and its context. Its antigen is unknown. Germline trimming cut 7 bases from V and 5 bases from J; bases unmatched to any gene: 4. Germline assignment: CDR1 SQVTM and CDR2 ANQGSEA. This CDR3 is 11 amino acids long. The data stem from a study of shared clonotypes between healthy human individuals. General study findings and limits: Donor scarcity curtailed the genetic and exposure-history diversity represented herein. Four donors shared approximately 5% of their naive CD4 clonotypes. The study's rarefaction showed incomplete sorted-subset sequencing despite large depth.

In the authors' methods: ImmunoSEQ output lacked quality scores and full-length reads, limiting matched filtering. Here immunoSEQ multiplex PCR was the method, and the copy in TCRdb shows in-frame clones only, minus some. That table is the source of V, J and clone size, and D and trimming were worked out from the DNA. This table has about 1.5 million clones, approximately 98% appearing once. The chain employs TRBV29-1 and TRBJ1-2, with TRBD1 matching 7 bases. This receptor was taken from a man in his thirties or forties in good health. Sequenced: naive CD4+ T cells sorted from blood. Documented subset: CD45RA+ positively selected. The CDR3 DNA sequence: TGCAGCGCGACAGGGAATTATGGCTACACCTTC. The encoded protein is CSATGNYGYTF.